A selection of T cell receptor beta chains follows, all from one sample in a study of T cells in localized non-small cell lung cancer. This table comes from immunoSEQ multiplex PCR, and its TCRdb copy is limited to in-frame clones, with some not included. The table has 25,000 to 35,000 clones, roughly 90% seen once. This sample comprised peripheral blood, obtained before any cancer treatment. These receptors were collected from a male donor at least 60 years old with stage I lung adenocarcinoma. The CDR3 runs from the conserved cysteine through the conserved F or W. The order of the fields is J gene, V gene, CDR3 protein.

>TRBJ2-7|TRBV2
CASSVTYEQYF
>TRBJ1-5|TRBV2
CASRQGPNQPQHF
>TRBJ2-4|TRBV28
CASRHGQGTQYF
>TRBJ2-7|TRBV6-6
CASSNRLYEQYF
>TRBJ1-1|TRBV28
CASSFYTLNTEAFF
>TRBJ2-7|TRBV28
CASSHSGQGWDEQYF
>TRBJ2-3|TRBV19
CASSNKQGRNTQYF
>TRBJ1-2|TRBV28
CASSITGTYGYTF
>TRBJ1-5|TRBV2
CASNQNSNQPQHF
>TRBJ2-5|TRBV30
CAWSHGGLETQYF
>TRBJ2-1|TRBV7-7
CASSLGVGGEQFF
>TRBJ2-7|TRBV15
CATSVMTSGSYEQYF
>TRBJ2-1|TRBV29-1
CSVGRTGEQFF
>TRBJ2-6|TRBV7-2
CASSLVGTSGGSGANVLTF
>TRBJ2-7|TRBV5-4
CATSSDGTGGVKQYF
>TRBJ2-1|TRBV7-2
CASSSDRNPYNEQFF
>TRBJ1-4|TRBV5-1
CASSLPGGEGEKLFF
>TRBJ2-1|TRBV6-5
CASSFQLEQFF
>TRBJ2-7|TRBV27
CASSFKAGDEQYF
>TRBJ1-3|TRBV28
CASSTQGLPKDTIYF
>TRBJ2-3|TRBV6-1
CASRETSGVGDTQYF
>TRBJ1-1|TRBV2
CASSPGTGNTEAFF
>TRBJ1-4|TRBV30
CAWRSGTGLTNEKLFF
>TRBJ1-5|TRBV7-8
CASSLNRGNQPQHF
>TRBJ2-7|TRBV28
CASTRTGRKSSYEQYF
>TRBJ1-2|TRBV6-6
CASRTTQEPGYTF
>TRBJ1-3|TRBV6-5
CASTDQGTIYF
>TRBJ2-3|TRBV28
CASSVGGVTDTQYF
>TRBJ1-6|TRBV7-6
CASSLRDSPLHF
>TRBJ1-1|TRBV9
CASSPWDSSNTEAFF
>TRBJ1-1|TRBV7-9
CASSPTGPLAFF
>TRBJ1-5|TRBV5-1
CASSLGDNENQPQHF
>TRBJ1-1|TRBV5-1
CASSAQTGDTEAFF
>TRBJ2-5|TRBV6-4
CASSEYASGTGNQETQYF
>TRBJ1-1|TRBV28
CASSLIGVFDTEAFF
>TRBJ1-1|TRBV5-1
CASSWSTLNTEAFF
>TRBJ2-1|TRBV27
CASSLSYRGGTYNEQFF
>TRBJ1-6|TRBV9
CASSVAGGAGNSPLHF
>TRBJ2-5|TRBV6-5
CASRRGLERETQYF
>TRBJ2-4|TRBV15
CATSRDRSTAKNIQYF
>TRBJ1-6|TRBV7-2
CASSLGQLNNSPLHF
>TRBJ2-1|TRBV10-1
CASSDPSYNEQFF
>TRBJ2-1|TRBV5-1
CASSLGTSGALGEQFF
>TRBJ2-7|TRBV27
CASSPATGGFSYEQYF
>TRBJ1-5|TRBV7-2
CASSSGQGNQPQHF
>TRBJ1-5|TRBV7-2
CASSPRVGRNQPQHF
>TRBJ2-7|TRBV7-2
CASSPGYNSYEQYF
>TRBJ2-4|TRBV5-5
CASSLDGDTKNIQYF
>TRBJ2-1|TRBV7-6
CASSSGQGGGYNEQFF
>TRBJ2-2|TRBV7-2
CASSSGGDRRELFF
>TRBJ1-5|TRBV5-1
CASSPEGDQPQHF
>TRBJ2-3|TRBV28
CASSPLFFKRGVTDTQYF